This TCR beta chain appears in the sequencing data of a study of early T cells in non-severe SARS-CoV-2 infection. Background on the study: The chains were unpaired, and the sequenced material was bulk RNA from unsorted whole blood.

The CDR3 sequence is 17 residues long. Trimming cost V 6 bases and J 4 bases, with 22 bases left between them. Broader study findings: Matches to VDJdb favored anti-spike CD8 responses and missed private and CD4 specificities.

This clonotype turned up a few times. Antigen: not known. Attachment of unique molecular identifiers to individual cDNA molecules was performed. TCRdb processed the 5' RACE reads anew with MiXCR; each CDR3 protein has one entry. The sample consists of fewer than 120,000 distinct CDR3 sequences, 10% to 15% of them appearing once. V usage is TRBV12-3 or TRBV12-4 and J usage is TRBJ2-1; maybe TRBD1 (7 bases). The sequencing here drew on whole blood, taken at baseline. This TCR came from an adult who was a healthcare worker with PCR-confirmed SARS-CoV-2 infection or an uninfected control (not recorded which). The CDR3 spells CASSQGGRRRRYNEQFF. CDR3 coding DNA: TGTGCCAGCAGCCAGGGGGGTCGCAGGCGCCGGTACAATGAGCAGTTCTTC.